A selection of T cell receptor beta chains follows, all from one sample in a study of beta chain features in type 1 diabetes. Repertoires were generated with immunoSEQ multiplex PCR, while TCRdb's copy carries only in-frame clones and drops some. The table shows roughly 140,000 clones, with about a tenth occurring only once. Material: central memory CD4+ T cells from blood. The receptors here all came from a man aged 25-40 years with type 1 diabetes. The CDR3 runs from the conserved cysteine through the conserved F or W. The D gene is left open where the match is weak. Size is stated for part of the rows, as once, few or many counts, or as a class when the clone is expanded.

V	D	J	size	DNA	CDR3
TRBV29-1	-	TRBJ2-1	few	TGCAGCGTATCCGGGACATCTTACAATGAGCAGTTCTTC	CSVSGTSYNEQFF
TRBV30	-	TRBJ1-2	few	TGTGCCTGTCAGGTGGGCTATGGCTACACCTTC	CACQVGYGYTF
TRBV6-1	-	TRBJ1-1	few	TGTGCCAGCCAACATAACAGAGATAAAGAAGCTTTCTTT	CASQHNRDKEAFF
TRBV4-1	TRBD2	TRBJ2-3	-	TGCGCCAGCAGCCCGACTAGCGGCAGGCTCGATACGCAGTATTTT	CASSPTSGRLDTQYF
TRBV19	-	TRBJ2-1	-	TGTGCCAGTAGTATGATCGGTACGTACAATGAGCAGTTCTTC	CASSMIGTYNEQFF
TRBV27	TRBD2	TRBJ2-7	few	TGTGCCAGCAGTTTACTAGCGGGAGACCACGAGCAGTACTTC	CASSLLAGDHEQYF
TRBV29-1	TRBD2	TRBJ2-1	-	TGCAGCGTTACTAGCGGGATTGACAATGAGCAGTTCTTC	CSVTSGIDNEQFF
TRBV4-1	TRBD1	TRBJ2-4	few	TGCGCCAGCAGCCGCGGACAGGGACCCCTCGAAAACATTCAGTACTTC	CASSRGQGPLENIQYF
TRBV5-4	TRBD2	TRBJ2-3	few	TGTGCCAGCAGCTTGTCTAGCGGAAATTCAGATACGCAGTATTTT	CASSLSSGNSDTQYF
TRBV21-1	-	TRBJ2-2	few	TGTGCCAGCAGCAGGGGACAGGGCGAGTTAAGGGACACCGGGGAGCTGTTTTTT	CASSRGQGELRDTGELFF
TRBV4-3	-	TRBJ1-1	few	TGCGCCAGCAGCCTCGGAGTTGGGAACACTGAAGCTTTCTTT	CASSLGVGNTEAFF
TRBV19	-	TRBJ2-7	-	TGTGCCAGTAGTATATCCGGGGTAGCGGACTCCTACGAGCAGTACTTC	CASSISGVADSYEQYF
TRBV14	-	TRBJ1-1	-	TGTGCCAGCAGCCCAGGCACTGAAGCTTTCTTT	CASSPGTEAFF
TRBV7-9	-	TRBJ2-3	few	TGTGCCAGCAGCTCCCAGCTAGCGACTAGCACAGATACGCAGTATTTT	CASSSQLATSTDTQYF
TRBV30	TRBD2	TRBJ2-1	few	TGTGCCTGGAGTGTCCCTAAGACCCGCGGGACTAGCATCCCGGTCGCCTCCTACAATGAGCAGTTCTTC	CAWSVPKTRGTSIPVASYNEQFF
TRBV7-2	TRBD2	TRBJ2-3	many	TGTGCCAGCTCCCCGTGGACTAGCGCGACAGATACGCAGTATTTT	CASSPWTSATDTQYF
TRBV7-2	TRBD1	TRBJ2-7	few	TGTGCCAGCAGTGGGACAGCATCCTACGAGCAGTACTTC	CASSGTASYEQYF
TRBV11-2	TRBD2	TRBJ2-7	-	TGTGCCAGCAGCTTAGATGGGACTAGTTCCTACGAGCAGTACTTC	CASSLDGTSSYEQYF
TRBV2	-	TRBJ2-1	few	TGTGCCAGCATCCTAGCGAGGGAGCAGTTCTTC	CASILAREQFF
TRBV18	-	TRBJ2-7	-	TGTGCCAGCTCCGGGAGCGCGTCCTACGAGCAGTACTTC	CASSGSASYEQYF
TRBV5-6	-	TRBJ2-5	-	TGTGCCAGCAGCTTCGGCACAGACCAAGAGACCCAGTACTTC	CASSFGTDQETQYF
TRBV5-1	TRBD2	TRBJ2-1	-	TGCGCCAGCAGCGTCCTCCTAGCGGGAGGGCCGGGCGAGCAGTTCTTC	CASSVLLAGGPGEQFF